These 19 T cell receptor beta chains were sequenced from one sample in a study of OX40 agonist ivuxolimab in advanced cancers. The table came from immunoSEQ multiplex PCR; TCRdb's copy has only in-frame clones and leaves some out. This sample has about 29,000 clones, with approximately 80% found just once. This specimen consisted of CD4+ or CD8+ T cells sorted from blood, obtained in a trial of the OX40 agonist ivuxolimab. The source of these receptors is an adult with an advanced solid tumor such as melanoma, head and neck, liver or kidney cancer.

This CDR3 is CASSNKEVGSYEQYF. The CDR3 bases are TGTGCCAGTAGTAACAAAGAGGTCGGCTCCTACGAGCAGTACTTC. The chain employs TRBV19 and TRBJ2-7; D gene uncertain. The V and J ends lost 4 bases and 0 bases respectively, with 13 bases between them. The CDR3 length is 15 residues. CDR1 and CDR2 from the germline V gene are LNHDA and SQIVND (reference sequence).

The V call is TRBV18, the J call TRBJ2-2; 9 nucleotides align to TRBD2. There are 17 residues in the CDR3. CDR1 is KGHSH, CDR2 LQKENI, per germline. V gave up 3 bases and J gave up 0 bases; unmatched junction bases: 5. This chain's CDR3 is CASSPHSSGANTGELFF. The CDR3, as DNA: TGTGCCAGCTCACCGCATTCTAGCGGGGCGAACACCGGGGAGCTGTTTTTT.

In DNA, the CDR3 is TGCGCCAGCAGTGAGTCGGGACAGGCTAACCTATCACCCCTCCACTTT. As protein: CASSESGQANLSPLHF. This chain links TRBV10-2 with TRBJ1-6, with 8 positions matching TRBD1. The CDR3 loop spans 16 amino acids. V gave up 0 bases and J gave up 10 bases; unmatched junction bases: 8. Germline CDR1 is WSHSY and CDR2 is SAAADI.

The rearrangement uses TRBV30 and TRBJ2-1; 10 nucleotides agree with TRBD1. The CDR3 runs to 15 residues. The V gene's germline CDR1 is GTSNPN and CDR2 SVGIG (reference sequence). V trimming: 0 bases; J trimming: 5 bases; junction bases outside the gene matches: 4. CDR3 sequence: CAWSVLGQGNNEQFF. CDR3 nucleotide sequence: TGTGCCTGGAGTGTACTGGGACAGGGGAACAATGAGCAGTTCTTC.

This chain connects TRBV4-1 to TRBJ2-7; 7 nucleotides line up with TRBD1. The J segment lost 2 bases and the V segment lost 0 bases, leaving 4 bases of the junction unmatched. Germline-derived CDR1 and CDR2 are MGHRA and YSYEKL. CDR3 length: 15 amino acids. CDR3 DNA sequence: TGCGCCAGCAGCCAAGAAGGGCAGGGGGCCTACGAGCAGTACTTC. Protein product: CASSQEGQGAYEQYF.

The chain joins TRBV2 to TRBJ2-5; D ambiguous. The CDR3 extends over 15 amino acids. Trimming left V 3 bases short and J 9 bases short, with 20 bases between. Germline CDR1 is SNHLY and CDR2 is FYNNEI. In nucleotides, the CDR3 is TGTGCCAGCAGTGATGCGCCCGACCCTTCCGCGGCCCAGTACTTC. This translates into CASSDAPDPSAAQYF.

By share, this clone ranks as medium-sized (0.01 to 0.1%). The V and J genes are TRBV7-9 and TRBJ1-1; tentatively, D is TRBD1 (6 bases). V lost 1 base, J lost 7 bases, and 13 bases lay in between. CDR3 length: 14 amino acids. CDR1 and CDR2 (germline): SEHNR, FQNEAQ (reference sequence). CDR3 DNA: TGTGCCAGCAGCTTAGTACGGGAGACAGGTGAAGCTTTCTTT. As protein: CASSLVRETGEAFF.

This chain links TRBV19 with TRBJ2-3; D unresolved. Germline V gives CDR1 LNHDA, CDR2 SQIVND (reference sequence). This CDR3 is 14 amino acids long. V shed 4 bases and J shed 2 bases, with 10 bases lying between them. The CDR3 DNA is TGTGCCAGTAGTAGTAAGGATATCACAGATACGCAGTATTTT. As protein: CASSSKDITDTQYF.

Judged by abundance, this clone is large. The rearrangement uses TRBV28 and TRBJ2-1; a weak D match, TRBD1 (6 bases). There are 15 residues in the CDR3. From germline, CDR1 is MDHEN and CDR2 SYDVKM. V was shortened by 8 bases and J by 0 bases, with 14 bases between the two germline ends. In nucleotides, the CDR3 is TGTGCCAGCCAGCTTGACAGGAGCTCCTACAATGAGCAGTTCTTC. Translation: CASQLDRSSYNEQFF. Using reference TRBV28 and TRBJ2-1 for the parts outside the CDR3, the full variable domain is DVKVTQSSRYLVKRTGEKVFLECVQDMDHENMFWYRQDPGLGLRLIYFSYDVKMKEKGDIPEGYSVSREKKERFSLILESASTNQTSMYLCASQLDRSSYNEQFFGPGTRLTVL.

This clone has a handful of counts. The chain carries TRBV6-5 and TRBJ2-3; tentative D call: TRBD2 (6 bases). The V end lost 3 bases, the J end lost 0 bases, and 10 bases lay between the germline ends. Germline CDR1 reads MNHEY; CDR2 reads SVGAGI. This CDR3 contains 15 residues. The CDR3 DNA sequence: TGTGCCAGCAGTTATTTGGGGACTAGCACAGATACGCAGTATTTT. It translates to CASSYLGTSTDTQYF.

This clone was found once. The chain uses TRBV5-1 and TRBJ1-1; D is undetermined. This CDR3 has 12 amino acids. The V and J ends lost 2 bases and 8 bases respectively, with 10 bases between them. In germline, CDR1 is SGHRS, CDR2 YFSETQ. The CDR3 spells CASSFRDGEAFF. In DNA, the CDR3 is TGCGCCAGCAGCTTTAGGGATGGAGAAGCTTTCTTT.

CDR3 sequence: CASSWGTPGQGRDEQFF. The CDR3 DNA sequence: TGTGCCAGCAGCTGGGGGACACCGGGACAGGGTAGAGATGAGCAGTTCTTC. The chain couples TRBV7-8 to TRBJ2-1; 9 bases agree with TRBD1. The CDR3 length is 17 residues. The V and J ends lost 4 bases and 8 bases, in that order; junction bases with no gene match: 15. CDR1 and CDR2 from the germline V gene are SGHVS and FQNEAQ. Looking up the rest from reference TRBV7-8 and TRBJ2-1 gives the full variable domain: GAGVSQSPRYKVAKRGQDVALRCDPISGHVSLFWYQQALGQGPEFLTYFQNEAQLDKSGLPSDRFFAERPEGSVSTLKIQRTQQEDSAVYLCASSWGTPGQGRDEQFFGPGTRLTVL.

V and J are TRBV11-2 and TRBJ2-1; D remains unclear. This CDR3 is 14 amino acids long. Germline CDR1 reads SGHAT; CDR2 reads FQNNGV. V lost 3 bases to trimming and J lost 10 bases, with 16 bases between them. CDR3 bases: TGTGCCAGCAGCTTCTTTCCCCTAAGTGAGGAGCAGTTCTTC. Translated: CASSFFPLSEEQFF.

The chain employs TRBV5-4 and TRBJ2-1; TRBD1 aligns across 10 bases. The ends lost 0 bases at V and 3 bases at J; junction bases unmatched: 0. The CDR3 totals 15 residues. Germline V gene data show CDR1 as SGHNT and CDR2 as YYREEE (reference sequence). CDR3 DNA: TGTGCCAGCAGCTTGGGGACAGGGGGCTACAATGAGCAGTTCTTC. This sequence encodes CASSLGTGGYNEQFF.

A few counts support this clone. The chain has TRBV7-6 and TRBJ2-5; D is undetermined. Per the germline V gene, CDR1 is SGHVS and CDR2 is FNYEAQ. CDR3 length: 14 amino acids. Deletions cut 1 base from V and 3 bases from J, with 9 bases between. Here the CDR3 DNA reads TGTGCCAGCAGCTTAGACAGTTCTGAAGAGACCCAGTACTTC. Translated: CASSLDSSEETQYF.

The rearrangement links TRBV4-1 to TRBJ2-7; D is ambiguous. Germline CDR1 MGHRA, CDR2 YSYEKL. Trimming stripped 1 base from V and 5 bases from J, with 12 bases between. The CDR3 is 14 amino acids. The CDR3 loop is CASSQARREDEQYF. The CDR3, as DNA: TGCGCCAGCAGCCAAGCCCGGAGAGAGGACGAGCAGTACTTC.

This clone was seen only a few times. The chain links TRBV7-3 to TRBJ1-3; D unclear. CDR3 length equals 15 residues. CDR1 is SGHTA, CDR2 FQGTGA, per germline. Trimming removed 1 base from V and 4 bases from J, with 11 bases in between. This CDR3 is CASSLSGASGNTIYF. The DNA of the CDR3 is TGTGCCAGCAGCTTAAGTGGAGCTTCGGGAAACACCATATATTTT.

This chain links TRBV7-6 with TRBJ1-1, with 9 nucleotides matching TRBD1. Trimming cost V 1 base and J 3 bases; bases outside gene matches: 3. The CDR3 has 15 amino acids. From germline, CDR1 is SGHVS and CDR2 FNYEAQ. The CDR3 DNA reads as TGTGCCAGCAGCTTAGTAGACAGGGGGTACACTGAAGCTTTCTTT. Amino acid sequence: CASSLVDRGYTEAFF.

The rearrangement links TRBV11-3 to TRBJ2-3; unclear D gene. Germline-derived CDR1 and CDR2 are SGHNT and YENEEA. Trimming pared 2 bases from V and 6 bases from J, leaving 6 bases between. The CDR3 contains 12 residues. The CDR3 region is CASSLIGDTQYF. In DNA, the CDR3 is TGTGCCAGCAGCTTAATAGGGGATACGCAGTATTTT.